These T cell receptor beta chains were read from a single sample in a study of cytomegalovirus exposure and HLA in healthy donors. Sequencing used immunoSEQ multiplex PCR; TCRdb keeps in-frame clones, though not all of them. The table lists tens of thousands of clones, roughly 63% of them singletons, with around 6.3% in the top ten. Sequencing used PBMCs. These receptors were taken from a woman aged 30 to 39 in good health and CMV-seronegative. The CDR3 runs from the conserved cysteine through the conserved F or W. A D gene is named only where the DNA matches it firmly. Clone sizes are given selectively: once, few, many, or a class where the clone is expanded.

D,V,J,size,CDR3,DNA
TRBD2,TRBV7-6,TRBJ2-1,few,CASSSGRKRTGPWGEQFF,TGTGCCAGCAGCTCCGGGAGGAAGAGGACGGGGCCTTGGGGTGAGCAGTTCTTC
-,TRBV9,TRBJ2-5,-,CASSVGARDSGRETQYF,TGTGCCAGCAGCGTAGGGGCCAGGGACTCAGGTCGGGAGACCCAGTACTTC
-,TRBV27,TRBJ1-1,-,CASRPLSVQGPNTEAFF,TGTGCCAGCAGGCCCTTATCCGTACAGGGACCGAACACTGAAGCTTTCTTT
TRBD1,TRBV6-5,TRBJ1-1,-,CASSQDRGRLAFF,TGTGCCAGCAGCCAGGACAGGGGGCGCTTGGCTTTCTTT
-,TRBV5-6,TRBJ2-7,-,CASSLTASVYEQYF,TGTGCCAGCAGCTTAACCGCTAGTGTCTACGAGCAGTACTTC
-,TRBV19,TRBJ2-3,few,CASRPPSSGTQYF,TGTGCCAGTAGGCCACCTAGCTCCGGTACGCAGTATTTT
-,TRBV14,TRBJ1-2,-,CASSSDSTLYGYTF,TGTGCCAGCAGCTCGGACTCCACCCTATATGGCTACACCTTC
TRBD2,TRBV4-2,TRBJ2-7,-,CASSDSGESYEQYF,TGTGCCAGCAGCGACAGCGGGGAGTCCTACGAGCAGTACTTC
TRBD2,TRBV5-1,TRBJ2-7,once,CASSLGGMATSGYEQYF,TGCGCCAGCAGCTTGGGGGGTATGGCGACTAGCGGCTACGAGCAGTACTTC
-,TRBV4-1,TRBJ1-5,few,CASSQDRTLGINQPQHF,TGCGCCAGCAGCCAAGATCGAACGCTAGGCATCAATCAGCCCCAGCATTTT
TRBD1,TRBV6-5,TRBJ2-7,-,CASSYSGTGGDEQYF,TGTGCCAGCAGTTACTCAGGGACAGGGGGCGACGAGCAGTACTTC
-,TRBV2,TRBJ1-2,-,CASSGGQFYGYTF,TGTGCCAGCAGTGGCGGACAGTTCTATGGCTACACCTTC
TRBD1,TRBV6-5,TRBJ1-1,-,CASSYSTTGFTEAFF,TGTGCCAGCAGTTACTCAACGACAGGGTTCACTGAAGCTTTCTTT
-,TRBV9,TRBJ2-2,-,CASSVEVGVSTGELFF,TGTGCCAGCAGCGTAGAGGTGGGAGTCAGCACCGGGGAGCTGTTTTTT
-,TRBV7-9,TRBJ2-3,-,CASTKGGGSTDTQYF,TGTGCCAGCACCAAAGGGGGGGGAAGCACAGATACGCAGTATTTT
-,TRBV9,TRBJ1-6,few,CASSGSNSPLHF,TGTGCCAGCAGCGGGAGTAATTCACCCCTCCACTTT
-,TRBV29-1,TRBJ1-2,-,CSDMMIFYGYTF,TGCAGCGACATGATGATATTCTATGGCTACACCTTC
TRBD1,TRBV5-6,TRBJ1-2,once,CASSLGDRVRIGYGYTF,TGTGCCAGCAGCTTGGGGGACAGGGTCCGGATTGGCTATGGCTACACCTTC
-,TRBV6-1,TRBJ2-1,-,CASSSIYNEQFF,TGTGCCAGCTCAAGCATCTACAATGAGCAGTTCTTC
TRBD1,TRBV9,TRBJ1-2,-,CASSVGTGTHGYTF,TGTGCCAGCAGCGTTGGGACAGGGACTCATGGCTACACCTTC
-,TRBV15,TRBJ1-2,-,CATSMGAVSGYTF,TGTGCCACCAGCATGGGAGCAGTATCGGGCTACACCTTC
-,TRBV5-6,TRBJ1-2,once,CASNKDGIYGYTF,TGTGCCAGCAACAAAGACGGGATCTATGGCTACACCTTC
TRBD2,TRBV19,TRBJ2-3,-,CASSDYAGVQDTQYF,TGTGCCAGTAGTGATTATGCGGGAGTTCAAGATACGCAGTATTTT
-,TRBV7-2,TRBJ2-1,few,CASSFPQTGAGRDEQFF,TGTGCCAGCAGCTTCCCACAAACAGGCGCGGGACGCGATGAGCAGTTCTTC
TRBD1,TRBV5-1,TRBJ2-1,-,CASSLERDRVFF,TGCGCCAGCAGCTTGGAACGGGACAGGGTGTTCTTC
TRBD1,TRBV6-5,TRBJ1-1,-,CASSHRGRMEAFF,TGTGCCAGCAGTCACAGGGGGCGCATGGAAGCTTTCTTT
-,TRBV2,TRBJ1-5,-,CASSETGSSNQPQHF,TGTGCCAGCAGTGAAACAGGGTCTAGCAATCAGCCCCAGCATTTT
TRBD1,TRBV10-3,TRBJ2-1,-,CAITSDPGQGARGEQFF,TGTGCCATCACCTCGGACCCGGGACAGGGGGCGCGGGGTGAGCAGTTCTTC
-,TRBV6-5,TRBJ2-3,-,CASSWRTNTDTQYF,TGTGCCAGCAGTTGGAGGACTAACACAGATACGCAGTATTTT
-,TRBV5-1,TRBJ2-1,-,CASSLEGDEQFF,TGCGCCAGCAGCTTGGAGGGAGATGAGCAGTTCTTC
TRBD2,TRBV6-4,TRBJ2-3,-,CATGSGGSTDTQYF,TGTGCCACCGGTAGCGGGGGGAGCACAGATACGCAGTATTTT
TRBD2,TRBV5-4,TRBJ2-2,-,CASSLNGLAPGELFF,TGTGCCAGCAGCTTAAACGGACTAGCCCCCGGGGAGCTGTTTTTT
-,TRBV5-4,TRBJ1-2,-,CASSFLEAGFRAYGYTF,TGTGCCAGCAGCTTTCTTGAAGCGGGCTTCCGGGCCTATGGCTACACCTTC
-,TRBV19,TRBJ1-1,-,CASKRGGPANTEAFF,TGTGCCAGTAAGAGGGGGGGTCCCGCGAACACTGAAGCTTTCTTT
-,TRBV28,TRBJ2-7,-,CASSVRDMSYEQYF,TGTGCCAGCAGCGTCCGGGACATGTCCTACGAGCAGTACTTC
TRBD1,TRBV6-4,TRBJ1-5,-,CANRTGGCNQPQHF,TGTGCCAACCGGACAGGTGGATGCAATCAGCCCCAGCATTTT
-,TRBV6-6,TRBJ1-6,-,CASSYQDSPLHF,TGTGCCAGCAGTTATCAGGATTCACCCCTCCACTTT
-,TRBV15,TRBJ2-1,-,CATSRDRSSGDEQFF,TGTGCCACCAGCAGAGATAGGAGTAGCGGCGATGAGCAGTTCTTC
-,TRBV7-8,TRBJ2-7,-,CASSPRSGSPYEQYF,TGTGCCAGCAGCCCAAGATCTGGCTCTCCCTACGAGCAGTACTTC
-,TRBV5-1,TRBJ1-2,-,CASSLGQGNYGYPF,TGCGCCAGCAGCTTGGGGCAGGGGAACTATGGCTACCCCTTC
TRBD2,TRBV2,TRBJ2-1,-,CASSFVAGAYNEQFF,TGTGCCAGCAGCTTCGTAGCGGGAGCTTACAATGAGCAGTTCTTC
-,TRBV19,TRBJ1-5,-,CASSIAVQPQHF,TGTGCCAGTAGTATAGCAGTCCAGCCCCAGCATTTT
TRBD2,TRBV5-1,TRBJ2-2,-,CASSLLLAGGNTGELFF,TGCGCCAGCAGCTTGCTTCTAGCGGGAGGCAACACCGGGGAGCTGTTTTTT
-,TRBV27,TRBJ2-3,few,CASRGRPGSTQYF,TGTGCCAGCAGGGGTCGTCCGGGGTCCACGCAGTATTTT
TRBD1,TRBV19,TRBJ1-4,-,CASSIQTGNEKLFF,TGTGCCAGTAGTATACAGACAGGGAATGAAAAACTGTTTTTT
-,TRBV18,TRBJ1-2,-,CASSPRTADGGYTF,TGTGCCAGCTCACCACGGACAGCTGACGGTGGCTACACCTTC
TRBD1,TRBV4-1,TRBJ1-2,few,CASSQERGTGGRGYTF,TGCGCCAGCAGCCAAGAGAGGGGGACAGGGGGCCGTGGCTACACCTTC